The entry below gives a single T cell receptor beta chain sequence along with its context. This entry belongs to a study of blood T cell repertoires in COVID-19. Seattle patients were enrolled while actively infected and followed longitudinally. Source study methods: Reference gene primer amplification gave nucleated cell count estimates. The assay was immunoSEQ multiplex PCR, and TCRdb's table has in-frame clones only and misses some. V, J and clone size are taken as reported in that table, and D and trimming were inferred from the DNA itself. The sample carries about 250,000 clones, about 91% recorded once. Losses at the gene ends were 1 base for V and 0 bases for J; bases not matched to a gene: 5. This CDR3 is built from 17 residues. CDR1 is SGHAT, CDR2 FQNNGV, per germline.

V and J are TRBV11-2 and TRBJ1-5; 8 bases line up with TRBD1. The sequencing input was peripheral blood. This receptor was obtained from a woman aged 25 to 39 with COVID-19, enrolled during active disease. DNA of the CDR3: TGTGCCAGCAGCTTAGGACAGGGGACAATTAGCAATCAGCCCCAGCATTTT. It translates to CASSLGQGTISNQPQHF.